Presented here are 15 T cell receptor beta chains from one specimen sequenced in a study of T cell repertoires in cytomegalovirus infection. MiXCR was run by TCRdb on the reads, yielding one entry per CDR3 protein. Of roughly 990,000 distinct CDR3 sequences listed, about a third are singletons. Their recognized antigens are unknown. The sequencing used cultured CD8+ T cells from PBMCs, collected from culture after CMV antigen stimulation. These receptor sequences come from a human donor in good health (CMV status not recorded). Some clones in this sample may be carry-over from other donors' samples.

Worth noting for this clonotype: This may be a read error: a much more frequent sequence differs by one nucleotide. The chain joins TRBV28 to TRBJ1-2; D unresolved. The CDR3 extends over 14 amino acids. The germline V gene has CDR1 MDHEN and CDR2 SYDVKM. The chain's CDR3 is CTSTGLGSPYGYTF. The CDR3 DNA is TGTACCAGCACTGGACTCGGCAGTCCCTATGGCTACACCTTC.

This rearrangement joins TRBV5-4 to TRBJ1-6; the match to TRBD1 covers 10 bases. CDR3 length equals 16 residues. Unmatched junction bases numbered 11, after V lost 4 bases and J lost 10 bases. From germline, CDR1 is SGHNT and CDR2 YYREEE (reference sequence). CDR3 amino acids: CASSDRTGGFGSPLHF. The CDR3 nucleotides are TGTGCCAGCAGCGACAGGACAGGGGGTTTCGGATCACCCCTCCACTTT.

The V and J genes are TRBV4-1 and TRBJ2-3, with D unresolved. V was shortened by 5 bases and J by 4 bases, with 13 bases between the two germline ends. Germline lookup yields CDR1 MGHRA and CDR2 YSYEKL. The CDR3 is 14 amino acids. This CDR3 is CASSFNELADTQYF. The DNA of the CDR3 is TGCGCCAGCAGCTTTAACGAGCTCGCAGATACGCAGTATTTT.

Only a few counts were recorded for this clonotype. CDR3 loop: CASSQDDGGGYGYTF. The CDR3 nucleotides are TGTGCCAGCAGCCAAGATGACGGGGGCGGCTATGGCTACACCTTC. The chain carries TRBV14 and TRBJ1-2; maybe TRBD1 (6 bases). The CDR3 is made up of 15 amino acids. The V and J ends lost 0 bases and 4 bases respectively, with 12 bases between them. Germline CDR1 is SGHDN and CDR2 is FVKESK.

CDR3 sequence: CASSSTSGGASEQFF. As DNA, the CDR3 is TGTGCCAGCAGCTCCACTAGCGGGGGGGCTAGTGAGCAGTTCTTC. The chain employs TRBV7-3 and TRBJ2-1, with 13 bases lining up with TRBD2. With V trimmed by 4 bases and J by 9 bases, 6 bases remained unmatched. The CDR3 contains 15 residues. Germline lookup yields CDR1 SGHTA and CDR2 FQGTGA.

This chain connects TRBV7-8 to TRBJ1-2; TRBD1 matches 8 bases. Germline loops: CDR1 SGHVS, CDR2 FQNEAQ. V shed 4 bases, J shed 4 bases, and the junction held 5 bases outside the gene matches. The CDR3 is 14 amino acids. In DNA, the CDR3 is TGTGCCAGCAGCTCGCCGGGACAGGTCTATGGCTACACCTTC. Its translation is CASSSPGQVYGYTF.

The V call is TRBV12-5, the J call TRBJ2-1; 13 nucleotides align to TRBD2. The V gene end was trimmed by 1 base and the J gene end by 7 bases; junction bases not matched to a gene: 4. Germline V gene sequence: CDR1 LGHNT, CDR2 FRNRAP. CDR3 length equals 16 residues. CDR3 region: CASGLAGLAGVNEQFF. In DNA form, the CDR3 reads TGTGCTAGTGGTTTGGCCGGACTAGCGGGGGTGAATGAGCAGTTCTTC.

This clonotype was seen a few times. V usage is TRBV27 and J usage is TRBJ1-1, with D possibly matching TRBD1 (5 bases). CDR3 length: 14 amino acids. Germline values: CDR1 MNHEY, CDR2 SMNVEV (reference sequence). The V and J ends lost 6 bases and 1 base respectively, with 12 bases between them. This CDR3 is CASSPLGANTEAFF. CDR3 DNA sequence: TGTGCCAGCAGCCCTCTTGGGGCGAACACTGAAGCTTTCTTT.

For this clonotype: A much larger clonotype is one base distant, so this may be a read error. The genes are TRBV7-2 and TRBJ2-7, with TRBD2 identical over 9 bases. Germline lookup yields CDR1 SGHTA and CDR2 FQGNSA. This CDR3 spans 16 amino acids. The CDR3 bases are TGTGCCAGCAGCTTAGGGGGTGGGGGACTAGCTGCCGAGCAGTGCTTC. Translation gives CASSLGGGGLAAEQCF.

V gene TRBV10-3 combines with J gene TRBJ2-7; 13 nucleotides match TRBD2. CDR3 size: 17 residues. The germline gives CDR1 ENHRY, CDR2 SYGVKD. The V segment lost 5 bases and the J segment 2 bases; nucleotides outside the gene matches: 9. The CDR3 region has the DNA TGTGCCATCAGTACTGAGGGACTAGCGGGGAGGACCTACGAGCAGTACTTC. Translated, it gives CAISTEGLAGRTYEQYF.

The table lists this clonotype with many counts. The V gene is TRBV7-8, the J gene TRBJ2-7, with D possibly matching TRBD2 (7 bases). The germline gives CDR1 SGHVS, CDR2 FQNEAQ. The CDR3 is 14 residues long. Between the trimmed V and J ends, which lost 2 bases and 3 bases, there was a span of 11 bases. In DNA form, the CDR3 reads TGTGCCAGCAGCTTAAGGGGGGGGTACTACGAGCAGTACGTC. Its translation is CASSLRGGYYEQYV.

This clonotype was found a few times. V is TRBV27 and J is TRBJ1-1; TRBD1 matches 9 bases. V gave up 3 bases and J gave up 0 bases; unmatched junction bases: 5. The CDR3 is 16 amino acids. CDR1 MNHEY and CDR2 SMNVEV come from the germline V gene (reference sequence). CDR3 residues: CASSFTGQGMNTEAFF. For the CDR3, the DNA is TGTGCCAGCAGTTTCACTGGACAGGGGATGAACACTGAAGCTTTCTTT.

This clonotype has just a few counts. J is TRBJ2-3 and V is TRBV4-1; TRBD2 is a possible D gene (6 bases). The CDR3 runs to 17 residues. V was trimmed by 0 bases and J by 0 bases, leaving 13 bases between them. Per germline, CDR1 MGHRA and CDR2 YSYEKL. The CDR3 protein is CASSQDQLAASTDTQYF. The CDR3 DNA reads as TGCGCCAGCAGCCAAGATCAACTAGCTGCTAGCACAGATACGCAGTATTTT.

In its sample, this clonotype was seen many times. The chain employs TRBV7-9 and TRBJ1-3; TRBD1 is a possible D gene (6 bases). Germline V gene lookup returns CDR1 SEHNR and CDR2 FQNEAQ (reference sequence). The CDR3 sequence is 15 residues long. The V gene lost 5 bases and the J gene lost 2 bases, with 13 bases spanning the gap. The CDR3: CASSPTGSTGNTIYF. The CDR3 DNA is TGTGCCAGCAGCCCGACAGGCTCAACTGGAAACACCATATATTTT.

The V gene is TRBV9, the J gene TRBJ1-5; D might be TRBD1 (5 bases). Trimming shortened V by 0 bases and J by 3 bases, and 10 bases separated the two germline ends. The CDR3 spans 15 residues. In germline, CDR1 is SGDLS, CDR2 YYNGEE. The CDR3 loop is CASSVDRGVNQPQHF. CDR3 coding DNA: TGTGCCAGCAGCGTAGATCGGGGCGTCAATCAGCCCCAGCATTTT.